The next 32 T cell receptor beta chains were all read from a single sample in a study of cytomegalovirus exposure and HLA in healthy donors. The PCR made use of 60 Vbeta and 13 Jbeta primers. Profiled with immunoSEQ multiplex PCR; TCRdb holds only in-frame clones, not every one. This sample contains about 120,000 clones. Sequencing input: PBMCs. These receptors all stem from a man younger than 45 in good health and CMV-seronegative.

This chain links TRBV30 with TRBJ1-1; D is unresolved. Between the trimmed V and J ends, which lost 2 bases and 0 bases, there was a span of 4 bases. The germline V gene encodes CDR1 GTSNPN and CDR2 SVGIG (reference sequence). This CDR3 is built from 12 residues. CDR3 coding DNA: TGTGCCTGGAGTCGTATGAACACTGAAGCTTTCTTT. This codes for CAWSRMNTEAFF.

The V gene is TRBV10-1, the J gene TRBJ2-3; D gene uncertain. The CDR3 length is 16 residues. V lost 8 bases and J lost 2, with 20 bases in between. Germline V gives CDR1 WNHNN, CDR2 SYGVQD (reference sequence). DNA of the CDR3: TGCGCCAGCCTTCCAATGCATTGGAGATACACAGATACGCAGTATTTT. It specifies CASLPMHWRYTDTQYF.

This rearrangement joins TRBV18 to TRBJ1-5, with D perhaps TRBD1 (5 bases). Germline loops: CDR1 KGHSH, CDR2 LQKENI. This CDR3 has 18 amino acids. V lost 1 base and J lost 0, with 16 bases in between. The CDR3 loop reads CASSPQAGHITSNQPQHF. CDR3 sequence (DNA): TGTGCCAGCTCACCACAGGCAGGACACATTACTAGCAATCAGCCCCAGCATTTT.

The rearrangement joins TRBV6-1 to TRBJ2-2; the match to TRBD2 covers 13 bases. After removal of 7 bases from V and 6 bases from J, the junction contained 5 bases not matched to a gene. Germline lookup yields CDR1 MNHNS and CDR2 SASEGT. The CDR3 length is 15 residues. In DNA form, the CDR3 reads TGTGCCAGCACCCGACTAGCGGGGGGTGCCGGGGAGCTGTTTTTT. Residues: CASTRLAGGAGELFF.

This chain links TRBV6-1 with TRBJ1-5; TRBD1 matches 7 bases. Germline CDR1 and CDR2: MNHNS and SASEGT. The V segment lost 11 bases and the J segment 1 base; nucleotides outside the gene matches: 5. The CDR3 contains 13 residues. CDR3 sequence: CAFTGDSNQPQHF. The CDR3 nucleotides are TGTGCCTTCACAGGGGACAGCAATCAGCCCCAGCATTTT.

The chain links TRBV29-1 to TRBJ2-7; D gene unclear. The germline V gene has CDR1 SQVTM and CDR2 ANQGSEA. This CDR3 spans 12 amino acids. The V end was cut by 1 base, the J end by 2 bases, with 6 bases between. The CDR3 DNA follows: TGCAGCGTTGAAGGGCAGACCTACGAGCAGTACTTC. Translating it yields CSVEGQTYEQYF.

The chain combines TRBV29-1 with TRBJ1-2; D uncertain. The ends were cut back, 6 bases at V and 7 bases at J, with 24 bases in the middle. Germline CDR1 and CDR2: SQVTM and ANQGSEA. The CDR3 is 15 residues long. Written as DNA, the CDR3 is TGCAGCGTGTCCGAGACTTTGCCAGCTCTAAGTGGCTACACCTTC. It is translated as CSVSETLPALSGYTF.

V gene TRBV5-6 combines with J gene TRBJ1-4, with 9 bases matching TRBD1. The CDR3 sequence is 14 residues long. Germline CDR1 and CDR2: SGHDT and YYEEEE. Losses at the gene ends were 5 bases for V and 6 bases for J; bases not matched to a gene: 5. The chain's CDR3 is CASSSGQGHEKLFF. CDR3 DNA: TGTGCCAGCAGTTCGGGACAGGGACATGAAAAACTGTTTTTT.

The V gene is TRBV5-5, the J gene TRBJ2-7; 8 bases line up with TRBD1. Germline-derived CDR1 and CDR2 are SGHKS and YYEKEE (reference sequence). CDR3 length: 14 amino acids. V was pared by 6 bases and J by 4 bases, with 9 bases of the junction left unmatched. The CDR3: CASIRTGRRYEQYF. The DNA of the CDR3 is TGTGCCAGCATTAGGACAGGGAGAAGGTACGAGCAGTACTTC.

The chain combines TRBV5-5 with TRBJ1-2, with D unclear. This CDR3 is built from 14 residues. V lost 0 bases and J 1 base, leaving 7 bases between the germline ends. In germline, CDR1 is SGHKS, CDR2 YYEKEE (reference sequence). CDR3 residues: CASSLVQDNYGYTF. CDR3 in DNA: TGTGCCAGCAGCTTGGTTCAGGATAACTATGGCTACACCTTC.

The V and J genes are TRBV5-6 and TRBJ1-3, with unresolved D. In germline, CDR1 is SGHDT, CDR2 YYEEEE. V dropped 4 bases and J dropped 4 bases, with 12 bases sitting between them. The CDR3 extends over 14 amino acids. The chain's CDR3 is CASSPLNYGNTIYF. CDR3 DNA: TGTGCCAGCAGCCCTTTAAACTACGGAAACACCATATATTTT. The variable domain in full, completed from reference TRBV5-6 and TRBJ1-3, reads DAGVTQSPTHLIKTRGQQVTLRCSPKSGHDTVSWYQQALGQGPQFIFQYYEEEERQRGNFPDRFSGHQFPNYSSELNVNALLLGDSALYLCASSPLNYGNTIYFGEGSWLTVV.

V is TRBV10-3 and J is TRBJ2-3, with D possibly being TRBD2 (5 bases). The CDR3 consists of 12 residues. Trimming removed 10 bases at V and 3 bases at J, with 11 bases between. The germline CDR1 and CDR2 sequences are ENHRY and SYGVKD. The CDR3 sequence is CATSRGTDTQYF. Here the CDR3 DNA reads TGTGCCACGTCGAGAGGGACAGATACGCAGTATTTT.

The chain links TRBV10-3 to TRBJ2-7; D might be TRBD1 (6 bases). V lost 7 bases and J lost 3, with 16 bases in between. Germline V CDR1 and CDR2: ENHRY, SYGVKD. The CDR3 is 14 amino acids. Written as DNA, the CDR3 is TGTGCCATCAAAGGACAGTCCGAGTTCTACGAGCAGTACTTC. Protein product: CAIKGQSEFYEQYF.

The chain joins TRBV11-2 to TRBJ2-3; 14 nucleotides align to TRBD2. The CDR3 totals 15 residues. The germline gives CDR1 SGHAT, CDR2 FQNNGV. The ends lost 5 bases at V and 8 bases at J; junction bases unmatched: 6. This CDR3 reads CASSETSGGAGTQYF. DNA of the CDR3: TGTGCCAGCAGCGAGACTAGCGGGGGGGCTGGTACGCAGTATTTT.

The J gene is TRBJ1-2, the V gene TRBV15; perhaps TRBD1 as D (6 bases). The CDR3 consists of 12 residues. The V end lost 9 bases, the J end lost 7 bases, and 15 bases lay between the germline ends. Per germline, CDR1 LNHNV and CDR2 YYDKDF (reference sequence). CDR3 DNA sequence: TGTGCCACTGGACGGGGGGCGGGTGGCTACACCTTC. Residues: CATGRGAGGYTF. The complete variable domain, with remaining parts taken from reference TRBV15 and TRBJ1-2, reads DAMVIQNPRYQVTQFGKPVTLSCSQTLNHNVMYWYQQKSSQAPKLLFHYYDKDFNNEADTPDNFQSRRPNTSFCFLDIRSPGLGDTAMYLCATGRGAGGYTFGSGTRLTVV.

The chain combines TRBV7-9 with TRBJ1-2; D unresolved. Trimming pared 3 bases from V and 8 bases from J, leaving 13 bases between. The CDR3 sequence is 13 residues long. Germline lookup yields CDR1 SEHNR and CDR2 FQNEAQ (reference sequence). The DNA of the CDR3 is TGTGCCAGCAGCTTGTCCCTTCTTTTGGGCTACACCTTC. It specifies CASSLSLLLGYTF. The full variable domain, with the rest looked up from reference TRBV7-9 and TRBJ1-2, is DTGVSQNPRHKITKRGQNVTFRCDPISEHNRLYWYRQTLGQGPEFLTYFQNEAQLEKSRLLSDRFSAERPKGSFSTLEIQRTEQGDSAMYLCASSLSLLLGYTFGSGTRLTVV.

This sequence joins TRBV7-7 and TRBJ2-7, with TRBD2 as a possible D gene (6 bases). This CDR3 comprises 13 residues. Trimming removed 5 bases at V and 0 bases at J, with 8 bases between. Looked up from germline, CDR1 is SSHAT and CDR2 is FNYEAQ (reference sequence). The CDR3 nucleotides are TGTGCCAGCAGCCGGAGGGCCTCCTACGAGCAGTACTTC. The encoded protein is CASSRRASYEQYF.

The chain combines TRBV28 with TRBJ2-5; tentative D call: TRBD1 (6 bases). V lost 6 bases, J lost 5 bases, and 16 bases lay in between. Germline V gene sequence: CDR1 MDHEN, CDR2 SYDVKM. This CDR3 comprises 14 residues. CDR3 sequence: CASRTQGLGETQYF. The CDR3 region has the DNA TGTGCCAGCAGGACACAGGGTTTGGGGGAGACCCAGTACTTC.

The gene calls are TRBV7-8 and TRBJ2-7, with D possibly being TRBD1 (6 bases). The V gene lost 5 bases and the J gene lost 0 bases, with 11 bases spanning the gap. The CDR3 loop spans 14 amino acids. The germline CDR1 and CDR2 sequences are SGHVS and FQNEAQ. The CDR3 here is CASSRDTNSYEQYF. The CDR3 region has the DNA TGTGCCAGCAGCCGGGACACAAACTCCTACGAGCAGTACTTC.

The chain has TRBV2 and TRBJ2-3; maybe TRBD1 (5 bases). Trimming took 5 bases from V and 0 from J, leaving 9 bases between them. The germline V gene encodes CDR1 SNHLY and CDR2 FYNNEI. The CDR3 is made up of 14 amino acids. This chain's CDR3 is CASSQGASTDTQYF. CDR3 sequence (DNA): TGTGCCAGCAGTCAGGGTGCTAGCACAGATACGCAGTATTTT.

The chain joins TRBV7-8 to TRBJ1-4; maybe TRBD1 (6 bases). The CDR3 runs to 15 residues. The germline V and J ends were trimmed by 1 base and 8 bases, with 14 bases remaining between them. Germline CDR1 reads SGHVS; CDR2 reads FQNEAQ. The chain's CDR3 is CASSLVGGAWEKLFF. CDR3 DNA sequence: TGTGCCAGCAGCTTAGTAGGGGGGGCTTGGGAAAAACTGTTTTTT.

CDR3 DNA sequence: TGTGCCAGCACCGGGGGGCCTAACAATGAGCAGTTCTTC. It codes for CASTGGPNNEQFF. This chain joins TRBV5-6 and TRBJ2-1; D perhaps matches TRBD2 (7 bases). Germline CDR1 SGHDT, CDR2 YYEEEE. There are 13 residues in the CDR3. The V end lost 6 bases, the J end lost 5 bases, and 12 bases lay between the germline ends.

This sequence joins TRBV30 and TRBJ2-1; D gene unclear. The CDR3 loop spans 12 amino acids. Germline V gene sequence: CDR1 GTSNPN, CDR2 SVGIG (reference sequence). Trimming removed 3 bases at V and 4 bases at J, with 7 bases between. CDR3 nucleotides: TGTGCCTGGAGCACGACTTACAATGAGCAGTTCTTC. Translated: CAWSTTYNEQFF.

The V call is TRBV27, the J call TRBJ2-4; D might be TRBD1 (6 bases). The CDR3 contains 15 residues. Germline lookup yields CDR1 MNHEY and CDR2 SMNVEV (reference sequence). The V end was cut by 5 bases, the J end by 0 bases, with 11 bases between. CDR3 residues: CASSGTGIAKNIQYF. DNA of the CDR3: TGTGCCAGCAGTGGAACAGGGATAGCCAAAAACATTCAGTACTTC.

The chain joins TRBV9 to TRBJ1-2, with D perhaps matching TRBD1 (6 bases). V was cut by 3 bases and J by 3 bases, with 12 bases left in between. This CDR3 has 14 amino acids. Germline CDR1 is SGDLS and CDR2 is YYNGEE. The CDR3 nucleotides read TGTGCCAGCAGCGCCACCGGGACACACTATGGCTACACCTTC. Translated: CASSATGTHYGYTF.

This chain uses TRBV9 with TRBJ1-1; 9 nucleotides align to TRBD1. After removal of 2 bases from V and 2 bases from J, the junction contained 4 bases not matched to a gene. Germline V CDR1 and CDR2: SGDLS, YYNGEE. CDR3 length: 15 amino acids. The chain's CDR3 is CASSVRDRDNTEAFF. The CDR3 region has the DNA TGTGCCAGCAGCGTCCGGGACAGGGATAACACTGAAGCTTTCTTT.

V is TRBV5-1 and J is TRBJ2-5; tentatively, D is TRBD1 (5 bases). CDR3 length: 15 residues. Germline-derived CDR1 and CDR2 are SGHRS and YFSETQ. The ends were cut back, 0 bases at V and 1 base at J, with 10 bases in the middle. The CDR3 nucleotides are TGCGCCAGCAGCTTGGAGGCAGGGCCCCAAGAGACCCAGTACTTC. Translated, it gives CASSLEAGPQETQYF.

The genes are TRBV5-4 and TRBJ1-1; D is uncertain. CDR1 is SGHNT, CDR2 YYREEE, per germline (reference sequence). The CDR3 runs 16 residues. V dropped 3 bases and J dropped 0 bases, with 15 bases sitting between them. The CDR3 DNA reads as TGTGCCAGCAGCTCCGGAGGAGTATCCATGAACACTGAAGCTTTCTTT. Protein product: CASSSGGVSMNTEAFF.

V usage is TRBV19 and J usage is TRBJ2-1, with 7 bases identical to TRBD2. The CDR3 consists of 16 residues. Per the germline V gene, CDR1 is LNHDA and CDR2 is SQIVND (reference sequence). The V gene end was trimmed by 6 bases and the J gene end by 0 bases; junction bases not matched to a gene: 8. This CDR3 reads CASRRWGGSSYNEQFF. For the CDR3, the DNA is TGTGCCAGTAGGAGGTGGGGGGGGTCCTCCTACAATGAGCAGTTCTTC. Using reference TRBV19 and TRBJ2-1 for the parts outside the CDR3, the full variable domain is DGGITQSPKYLFRKEGQNVTLSCEQNLNHDAMYWYRQDPGQGLRLIYYSQIVNDFQKGDIAEGYSVSREKKESFPLTVTSAQKNPTAFYLCASRRWGGSSYNEQFFGPGTRLTVL.

The chain employs TRBV7-2 and TRBJ1-1; D remains unclear. Looked up from germline, CDR1 is SGHTA and CDR2 is FQGNSA. Trimming pared 4 bases from V and 9 bases from J, leaving 12 bases between. The CDR3 sequence is 12 residues long. CDR3 coding DNA: TGTGCCAGCAGCTCCCTGGTCAGTCAAGCTTTCTTT. Protein product: CASSSLVSQAFF.

V and J are TRBV7-7 and TRBJ2-1, with TRBD1 matching over 11 bases. Germline-derived CDR1 and CDR2 are SSHAT and FNYEAQ (reference sequence). With V trimmed by 6 bases and J by 0 bases, 13 bases remained unmatched. The CDR3 extends over 19 amino acids. Here the CDR3 DNA reads TGTGCCAGCAGGGTTTATGGACAGGGGGCGTGGGGCTCCTACAATGAGCAGTTCTTC. This codes for CASRVYGQGAWGSYNEQFF.

The chain has TRBV29-1 and TRBJ2-1; the D gene is possibly TRBD2 (6 bases). V was clipped by 7 bases and J by 0 bases, with 10 bases between them. Germline CDR1 is SQVTM and CDR2 is ANQGSEA. CDR3 length equals 13 residues. CDR3 sequence (DNA): TGCAGCGGGGGGGTAAGCTCCTACAATGAGCAGTTCTTC. Protein product: CSGGVSSYNEQFF.